Below, 22 T cell receptor beta chains from the same sample are listed, as sequenced in a study of vaccination and CD4 T cells after COVID-19. Their target antigens are unknown. Sequence data for DNA of cultured CD4+ T cells were generated by the Oncomine TCR Beta short-read assay. TCRdb re-analysed the PCR reads in MiXCR, keeping a single row per CDR3 protein. This sample carries about 14,000 distinct CDR3 sequences, approximately 57% of them seen once, and the ten largest clones take about an eighth. Documented treatment: roughly nine-day PBMC culture with coronavirus spike peptide pools or control peptides (ViraFEST assay). Sequencing was performed on CD4+ T cells from blood, cultured in vitro. The receptors come from a human donor who had recovered from COVID-19.

This clonotype came up once. This chain uses TRBV6-1 with TRBJ2-1; 9 nucleotides agree with TRBD2. V shed 10 bases and J 6 bases; nucleotides not matched to a gene: 13. This CDR3 contains 15 residues. Germline V gives CDR1 MNHNS, CDR2 SASEGT. CDR3 residues: CATRRGREGGNEQFF. CDR3 DNA: TGTGCCACCAGGAGGGGGCGGGAGGGTGGCAATGAGCAGTTCTTC.

In its sample, this clonotype is hyperexpanded. This chain connects TRBV7-2 to TRBJ1-3; D not resolved. Germline values: CDR1 SGHTA, CDR2 FQGNSA. Trimming stripped 3 bases from V and 6 bases from J, with 9 bases between. The CDR3 extends over 13 amino acids. The CDR3 region is CASSFRRENTIYF. CDR3 coding DNA: TGTGCCAGCAGCTTTAGGAGGGAAAACACCATATATTTT.

This clonotype was seen a few times. V usage is TRBV20-1 and J usage is TRBJ1-6; D gene uncertain. CDR1 is DFQATT, CDR2 SNEGSKA, per germline (reference sequence). The V and J ends lost 2 bases and 4 bases respectively, with 12 bases between them. CDR3 size: 15 residues. CDR3 loop: CSARPTLGYNSPLHF. The CDR3, as DNA: TGCAGTGCTAGACCAACGTTGGGGTATAATTCACCCCTCCACTTT.

V is TRBV5-4 and J is TRBJ1-1; no reliable D call. The V gene's germline CDR1 is SGHNT and CDR2 YYREEE (reference sequence). The CDR3 extends over 14 amino acids. The CDR3 region is CALSAYTLNTEAFF. In DNA, the CDR3 is TGTGCACTCTCTGCGTACACGCTGAACACTGAAGCTTTCTTT.

The chain uses TRBV20-1 and TRBJ2-7; unclear D gene. Trimming stripped 0 bases from V and 0 bases from J, with 12 bases between. Germline V gene lookup returns CDR1 DFQATT and CDR2 SNEGSKA (reference sequence). The CDR3 length is 15 residues. The CDR3 coding sequence is TGCAGTGCTAGAGATCCGTTTCCCCCCTCCTACGAGCAGTACTTC. As protein: CSARDPFPPSYEQYF.

The chain is built from TRBV2 and TRBJ2-5, with 9 nucleotides matching TRBD1. J gave up 4 bases and V 7 bases, and 10 bases lay outside the gene matches. Germline V gene sequence: CDR1 SNHLY, CDR2 FYNNEI. The CDR3 is 15 residues long. The CDR3 is CASIRGQGGRETQYF. CDR3 in DNA: TGTGCCAGCATACGGGGACAGGGAGGGAGAGAGACCCAGTACTTC.

The J gene is TRBJ2-3, the V gene TRBV7-6, with TRBD2 matching over 9 bases. Germline CDR1 reads SGHVS; CDR2 reads FNYEAQ. Trimming cost V 2 bases and J 5 bases; bases outside gene matches: 8. This CDR3 contains 16 residues. The CDR3 DNA reads TGTGCCAGCAGCTTAACGTCGAGGCGGGAGGGAGATACGCAGTATTTT. Protein: CASSLTSRREGDTQYF. Combining the CDR3 with reference TRBV7-6 and TRBJ2-3 gives the whole variable domain GAGVSQSPRYKVTKRGQDVALRCDPISGHVSLYWYRQALGQGPEFLTYFNYEAQQDKSGLPNDRFSAERPEGSISTLTIQRTEQRDSAMYRCASSLTSRREGDTQYFGPGTRLTVL.

The J gene is TRBJ2-2, the V gene TRBV6-2 or TRBV6-3; D gene uncertain. The V and J ends lost 6 bases and 6 bases respectively, with 8 bases between them. In germline, CDR1 is MNHEY, CDR2 SVGEGT. The CDR3 is 12 residues long. In DNA, the CDR3 is TGTGCCAGCAGAGAGGTCCCCGGGGAGCTGTTTTTT. This translates into CASREVPGELFF.

The chain employs TRBV12-3 or TRBV12-4 and TRBJ2-5; 7 bases are shared with TRBD2. The CDR3 loop spans 14 amino acids. With V trimmed by 8 bases and J by 2 bases, 8 bases remained unmatched. CDR3 amino acids: CASGPRGGQETQYF. DNA of the CDR3: TGTGCCAGCGGCCCCCGCGGGGGTCAAGAGACCCAGTACTTC.

This clonotype occurred a few times. The chain carries TRBV12-3 or TRBV12-4 and TRBJ1-1, with D unresolved. The germline V and J ends were trimmed by 4 bases and 1 base, with 4 bases remaining between them. There are 12 residues in the CDR3. CDR3 protein: CASSYWNTEAFF. CDR3 in DNA: TGTGCCAGCAGTTATTGGAACACTGAAGCTTTCTTT.

The V call is TRBV20-1, the J call TRBJ2-1, with 10 bases matching TRBD2. Losses at the gene ends were 0 bases for V and 8 bases for J; bases not matched to a gene: 10. Germline V CDR1 and CDR2: DFQATT, SNEGSKA (reference sequence). CDR3 size: 16 residues. CDR3 DNA: TGCAGTGCTAGAGATCGGCGTCTAGCGGGAGTGGATGAGCAGTTCTTC. It translates to CSARDRRLAGVDEQFF.

The chain uses TRBV4-1 and TRBJ2-7, with 7 bases matching TRBD2. Per germline, CDR1 MGHRA and CDR2 YSYEKL. The junction had 8 bases not matched to a gene; V was cut back by 0 bases and J by 3 bases. The CDR3 sequence is 16 residues long. The CDR3 coding sequence is TGCGCCAGCAGCCAAGATTCAAGCGGGGCTAACTACGAGCAGTACTTC. Amino acids: CASSQDSSGANYEQYF.

The CDR3 loop reads CASSPPGIPNNEQFF. The CDR3 nucleotides are TGTGCCAGCAGCCCTCCGGGGATCCCAAACAATGAGCAGTTCTTC. The gene calls are TRBV7-2 and TRBJ2-1; a weak D match, TRBD2 (5 bases). The CDR3 totals 15 residues. Trimming removed 5 bases at V and 5 bases at J, with 16 bases between. The germline gives CDR1 SGHTA, CDR2 FQGNSA.

This clonotype showed up just once. The chain joins TRBV11-2 to TRBJ2-7; D is unresolved. V was clipped by 4 bases and J by 1 base, with 20 bases between them. The germline gives CDR1 SGHAT, CDR2 FQNNGV. The CDR3 is 17 residues long. The CDR3 sequence is CASSSLRRASKSYEQYF. DNA for the CDR3: TGTGCCAGCAGCTCTTTGCGCCGGGCCTCAAAATCCTACGAGCAGTACTTC.

This rearrangement joins TRBV4-1 to TRBJ2-3, with 7 bases aligning to TRBD1. Germline V gives CDR1 MGHRA, CDR2 YSYEKL. Trimming at V came to 0 bases and at J to 0 bases, leaving 9 bases not matched to a gene. CDR3 size: 18 residues. The CDR3 nucleotides read TGCGCCAGCAGCCAAGATGCCGGGCAGGGGGTTAGCACAGATACGCAGTATTTT. Amino acids: CASSQDAGQGVSTDTQYF.

The chain employs TRBV30 and TRBJ2-7; tentative D call: TRBD2 (6 bases). The V end was cut by 4 bases, the J end by 6 bases, with 19 bases between. The CDR3 sequence is 14 residues long. The germline gives CDR1 GTSNPN, CDR2 SVGIG (reference sequence). The CDR3 reads CAWNAGWAGGEQYF. CDR3 in DNA: TGTGCCTGGAACGCCGGCTGGGCCGGGGGCGAGCAGTACTTC.

This clonotype was observed a handful of times. V usage is TRBV27 and J usage is TRBJ2-5; TRBD2 aligns across 7 bases. The CDR3 covers 13 residues. Germline loops: CDR1 MNHEY, CDR2 SMNVEV (reference sequence). Unmatched junction bases numbered 5, after V lost 5 bases and J lost 5 bases. Here the CDR3 DNA reads TGTGCCAGCAGTGAGCGGGAAGGGGAGACCCAGTACTTC. Protein sequence: CASSEREGETQYF.

A few counts support this clonotype. CDR3 loop: CATKNTGELFF. The CDR3 region has the DNA TGTGCCACCAAGAACACCGGGGAGCTGTTTTTT. This rearrangement joins TRBV6-1 to TRBJ2-2; D not certain. The CDR3 sequence is 11 residues long. Germline V gene sequence: CDR1 MNHNS, CDR2 SASEGT. The V and J ends lost 10 bases and 1 base respectively, with 4 bases between them.

This chain connects TRBV7-3 to TRBJ2-3; no reliable D call. The CDR3 sequence is 12 residues long. V was clipped by 3 bases and J by 1 base, with 2 bases between them. Germline assignment: CDR1 SGHTA and CDR2 FQGTGA. The CDR3 here is CASSFGTDTQYF. CDR3 in DNA: TGTGCCAGCAGCTTCGGCACAGATACGCAGTATTTT.

The rearrangement uses TRBV7-2 and TRBJ1-2; no definite D call. V lost 5 bases and J lost 2, with 9 bases in between. The CDR3 is made up of 13 amino acids. The germline gives CDR1 SGHTA, CDR2 FQGNSA. The DNA of the CDR3 is TGTGCCAGCAGCCTGGGCGGCAACTATGGCTACACCTTC. It codes for CASSLGGNYGYTF.

CDR3 in DNA: TGTGCCAGCAGCTTAGTCGTCGGGCTGGGCTTAAATGAAAAACTGTTTTTT. It yields the protein CASSLVVGLGLNEKLFF. The chain has TRBV7-9 and TRBJ1-4, with D unclear. The V end was cut by 1 base, the J end by 5 bases, with 17 bases between. The CDR3 totals 17 residues. Germline lookup yields CDR1 SEHNR and CDR2 FQNEAQ (reference sequence).

The rearrangement links TRBV27 to TRBJ2-5; TRBD1 matches at 7 bases. The CDR3 has 14 amino acids. Germline V gene sequence: CDR1 MNHEY, CDR2 SMNVEV (reference sequence). The junction had 5 bases not matched to a gene; V was cut back by 6 bases and J by 1 base. This CDR3 reads CASSIDRAQETQYF. For the CDR3, the DNA is TGTGCCAGCAGCATTGACAGGGCCCAAGAGACCCAGTACTTC.